This T cell receptor beta chain was identified during a study of T-cell reconstitution after alpha-beta-depleted transplantation in children. As it was prepared, the TCRbeta library received unique molecular identifiers. TCRdb called the PCR reads again in MiXCR, with one record for every CDR3 protein. The table has 150,000 to 200,000 distinct CDR3 sequences, about 6% seen once. This clonotype has just a few counts. Germline-derived CDR1 and CDR2 are SQVTM and ANQGSEA. This CDR3 region has 10 residues. V was cut by 2 bases and J by 10 bases, with 6 bases left in between. The TCR was taken from a girl less than two years old with combined immunodeficiency, due to receive a stem cell transplant. J is TRBJ2-1 and V is TRBV29-1; D perhaps matches TRBD1 (6 bases). Sequenced here: PBMCs, sampled before TCRalphabeta/CD19-depleted stem cell transplant. CDR3 sequence reads: CSVEQGEQFF. The CDR3, as DNA: TGCAGCGTTGAACAGGGGGAGCAGTTCTTC.